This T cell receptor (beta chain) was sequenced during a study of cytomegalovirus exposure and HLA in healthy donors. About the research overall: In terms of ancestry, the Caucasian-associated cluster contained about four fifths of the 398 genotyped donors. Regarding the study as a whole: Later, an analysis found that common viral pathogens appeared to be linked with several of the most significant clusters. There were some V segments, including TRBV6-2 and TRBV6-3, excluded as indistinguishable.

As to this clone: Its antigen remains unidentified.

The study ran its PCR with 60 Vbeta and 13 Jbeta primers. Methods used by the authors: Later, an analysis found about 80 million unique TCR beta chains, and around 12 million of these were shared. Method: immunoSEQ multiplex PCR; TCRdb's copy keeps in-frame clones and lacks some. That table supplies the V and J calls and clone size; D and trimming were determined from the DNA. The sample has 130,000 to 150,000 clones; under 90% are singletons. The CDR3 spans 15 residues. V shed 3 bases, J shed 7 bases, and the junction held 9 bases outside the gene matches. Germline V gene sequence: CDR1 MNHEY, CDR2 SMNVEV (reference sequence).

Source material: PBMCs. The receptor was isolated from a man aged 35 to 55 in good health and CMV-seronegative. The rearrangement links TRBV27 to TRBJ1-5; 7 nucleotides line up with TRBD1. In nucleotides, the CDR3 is TGTGCCAGCAGTTTTGAGGGGGCAAGGGGACAGCCCCAGCATTTT. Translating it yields CASSFEGARGQPQHF.